The sequence of this T cell receptor (beta chain) was determined in a study of OX40 agonist ivuxolimab in advanced cancers. The CDR3 runs to 14 residues. Germline assignment: CDR1 SNHLY and CDR2 FYNNEI. V shed 7 bases and J 7 bases; nucleotides not matched to a gene: 8. Comments on this clone: What it recognizes is unknown.

Study-wide results and caveats: Determination of antigen specificity was not performed for the expanded peripheral T cells. At 0.1 to 3.0 mg/kg, CD4+ and CD8+ blood T cells expanded clonally by week 6.

The method was immunoSEQ multiplex PCR; TCRdb's version includes in-frame clones alone and lacks a portion of them. This sample yields tens of thousands of clones, of which 65% to 75% are seen a single time; around 21% belongs to the top ten. The receptor was isolated from an adult with an advanced solid tumor such as melanoma, head and neck, liver or kidney cancer. The chain recombines TRBV2 with TRBJ1-4; TRBD1 agrees at 8 bases. The sample was CD4+ or CD8+ T cells sorted from blood, taken in a trial of the OX40 agonist ivuxolimab. The CDR3 nucleotides read TGTGCCAGCATTCTGACAGGGGCTTCTGAAAAACTGTTTTTT. Encoded protein: CASILTGASEKLFF.